One sample yielded the 19 T cell receptor beta chains listed below, sequenced in a study of blood T cells in healthy people across ages (dated by TCRdb to about 2015). Libraries came from 5' RACE. Instrument on record: Illumina HiSeq 2500. A second PCR of roughly 6 to 11 cycles was performed with a sample-barcoded 5' primer and a J-beta primer mix. Using fastp trimming at Q25 and MiXCR clonotype assembly, TCRdb reanalyzed the public sequencing data and kept in-frame beta chains. Merged by CDR3 protein, the rows form single entries marked with the most common genes and DNA. Here the sample has about 1.4 million distinct CDR3 sequences; 45% to 70% occur a single time. The ten largest clones represent 6.5% to 8% of the sample. The material sequenced was blood. The receptors were sampled from a man aged 18 to 35 in good health.

The table lists this clonotype with a few counts. This rearrangement joins TRBV6-4 to TRBJ2-1, with D hard to call. Germline V gene data show CDR1 as MRHNA and CDR2 as SNTAGT. V dropped 3 bases and J dropped 2 bases, with 11 bases sitting between them. The CDR3 extends over 15 amino acids. CDR3 amino acids: CASSDRSDTYNEQFF. The CDR3 bases are TGTGCCAGCAGTGATAGGAGCGACACCTACAATGAGCAGTTCTTC.

This chain uses TRBV5-1 with TRBJ2-7; D is possibly TRBD2 (5 bases). V was pared by 0 bases and J by 3 bases, with 19 bases between. This CDR3 has 17 residues. Germline V gene sequence: CDR1 SGHRS, CDR2 YFSETQ. The CDR3 sequence: CASSLDSAGASGYEQYF. The CDR3 bases are TGCGCCAGCAGCTTGGATTCGGCGGGCGCTTCCGGCTACGAGCAGTACTTC. Full variable domain (remainder filled in from reference TRBV5-1 and TRBJ2-7): KAGVTQTPRYLIKTRGQQVTLSCSPISGHRSVSWYQQTPGQGLQFLFEYFSETQRNKGNFPGRFSGRQFSNSRSEMNVSTLELGDSALYLCASSLDSAGASGYEQYFGPGTRLTVT.

The chain has TRBV20-1 and TRBJ2-3; 8 nucleotides line up with TRBD2. V was pared by 3 bases and J by 5 bases, with 4 bases of the junction left unmatched. Germline CDR1 reads DFQATT; CDR2 reads SNEGSKA (reference sequence). The CDR3 consists of 13 residues. The CDR3 DNA reads TGCAGTGCTAGCGGGAGGGGAGGAGATACGCAGTATTTT. Translating it yields CSASGRGGDTQYF.

There are a few counts of this clonotype. J is TRBJ2-7 and V is TRBV6-1, with D maybe TRBD1 (6 bases). The length of the CDR3 is 12 residues. Germline CDR1 MNHNS, CDR2 SASEGT. V was cut by 2 bases and J by 5 bases, with 7 bases left in between. The CDR3 nucleotides read TGTGCCAGCAGTGAAAACAGGGACGAGCAGTACTTC. It is translated as CASSENRDEQYF.

V and J are TRBV4-3 and TRBJ1-2, with D unclear. Germline lookup yields CDR1 LGHNA and CDR2 YSLEER. Trimming stripped 4 bases from V and 8 bases from J, with 23 bases between. The CDR3 spans 16 residues. The CDR3 DNA follows: TGCGCCAGCAGCCCGGGAGGAGCCCGGGCCCCGAACGGCTACACCTTC. This encodes CASSPGGARAPNGYTF.

V and J are TRBV4-1 and TRBJ1-5, with D perhaps TRBD1 (5 bases). Trimming cost V 7 bases and J 2 bases, with 18 bases left between them. The CDR3 sequence is 16 residues long. Germline assignment: CDR1 MGHRA and CDR2 YSYEKL. CDR3 sequence reads: CASNARLIRGNQPQHF. In DNA, the CDR3 is TGCGCCAGCAACGCAAGACTTATCAGGGGCAATCAGCCCCAGCATTTT.

This clonotype showed up just a few times. The V call is TRBV3-1, the J call TRBJ2-5; D not certain. Germline loops: CDR1 LGHDT, CDR2 YNNKEL (reference sequence). CDR3 size: 16 residues. Trimming removed 4 bases from V and 0 bases from J, with 15 bases in between. The CDR3 nucleotides read TGTGCCAGCAGCCTTAAGATCCGGGCCCACCAAGAGACCCAGTACTTC. The encoded protein is CASSLKIRAHQETQYF.

V usage is TRBV6-6 and J usage is TRBJ1-4; 7 bases align to TRBD1. Germline CDR1 MNHNY, CDR2 SVGAGI (reference sequence). CDR3 length: 14 amino acids. Trimming at V came to 6 bases and at J to 7 bases, leaving 8 bases not matched to a gene. As DNA, the CDR3 is TGTGCCAGCAGCAGGGGACAGTTGACTGAAAAACTGTTTTTT. As protein: CASSRGQLTEKLFF.

This chain links TRBV27 with TRBJ1-6; 7 bases map to TRBD1. Germline V gene lookup returns CDR1 MNHEY and CDR2 SMNVEV (reference sequence). The junction had 13 bases not matched to a gene; V was cut back by 5 bases and J by 12 bases. CDR3 size: 15 residues. The CDR3 protein is CASSGQALSSGPLHF. CDR3 sequence (DNA): TGTGCCAGCAGTGGACAGGCTCTTAGTTCGGGACCCCTCCACTTT.

This clonotype was observed a few times. The chain carries TRBV12-3 or TRBV12-4 and TRBJ1-2, with unresolved D. V lost 2 bases and J lost 10, with 8 bases in between. CDR3 length equals 11 residues. CDR3 DNA: TGTGCCAGCAGTTTATACGGATTCTACACCTTC. This translates into CASSLYGFYTF.

The count of this clonotype is one. J is TRBJ2-2 and V is TRBV7-9; tentatively, D is TRBD2 (5 bases). Germline assignment: CDR1 SEHNR and CDR2 FQNEAQ (reference sequence). Trimming removed 3 bases at V and 4 bases at J, with 18 bases between. The CDR3 consists of 17 residues. This CDR3 is CASSLPSSAYGTGELFF. For the CDR3, the DNA is TGTGCCAGCAGCTTGCCTAGCTCCGCGTATGGCACCGGGGAGCTGTTTTTT.

The CDR3 DNA follows: TGTGCCATCAGTGAGACTAGCGAGCACTACGAGCAGTACTTC. This translates into CAISETSEHYEQYF. The genes are TRBV10-3 and TRBJ2-7; 7 nucleotides align to TRBD2. The CDR3 has 14 residues. Germline loops: CDR1 ENHRY, CDR2 SYGVKD. V was clipped by 2 bases and J by 3 bases; unmatched bases: 4.

A few counts support this clonotype. This chain joins TRBV6-6 and TRBJ2-5, with a possible D match to TRBD1 (5 bases). With 11 bases removed from V and 0 bases from J, the gap between germline ends came to 13 bases. Germline values: CDR1 MNHNY, CDR2 SVGAGI (reference sequence). The CDR3 spans 13 residues. CDR3 in amino acids: CAAASGYQETQYF. The DNA of the CDR3 is TGTGCCGCAGCTTCAGGGTACCAAGAGACCCAGTACTTC.

This clonotype was counted between two and nine times. The chain employs TRBV12-3 or TRBV12-4 and TRBJ2-1, with D tentatively TRBD2 (5 bases). The CDR3 runs 14 residues. Trimming shortened V by 6 bases and J by 4 bases, and 13 bases separated the two germline ends. CDR3 residues: CASSPQERYNEQFF. CDR3 DNA sequence: TGTGCCAGCAGCCCCCAAGAGCGGTACAATGAGCAGTTCTTC.

The CDR3 region is CASTPRGNANTGELFF. The CDR3 DNA reads TGTGCCAGCACCCCTAGGGGGAATGCGAACACCGGGGAGCTGTTTTTT. The rearrangement links TRBV12-3 or TRBV12-4 to TRBJ2-2, with D maybe TRBD1 (6 bases). The germline V and J ends were trimmed by 7 bases and 0 bases, with 15 bases remaining between them. CDR3 length: 16 residues.

This chain links TRBV29-1 with TRBJ2-2; D unclear. Germline V lookup: CDR1 SQVTM, CDR2 ANQGSEA. Trimming took off 3 bases at V and 3 bases at J, with 11 bases between the two ends. CDR3 length: 14 residues. The CDR3, as DNA: TGCAGCGTTGAGTTACAAGGATACACCGGGGAGCTGTTTTTT. Translating it yields CSVELQGYTGELFF.

The chain joins TRBV28 to TRBJ2-5, with a tentative D call TRBD1 (5 bases). The length of the CDR3 is 15 residues. Germline V gives CDR1 MDHEN, CDR2 SYDVKM. The V end was cut by 5 bases, the J end by 1 base, with 14 bases between. CDR3 amino acids: CASSPQGDSQETQYF. In DNA form, the CDR3 reads TGTGCCAGCAGTCCCCAGGGCGATAGCCAAGAGACCCAGTACTTC.

The chain links TRBV19 to TRBJ1-1; TRBD1 matches 7 bases. V shed 7 bases, J shed 5 bases, and the junction held 13 bases outside the gene matches. This CDR3 region has 15 residues. CDR1 LNHDA and CDR2 SQIVND come from the germline V gene (reference sequence). This CDR3 reads CASTPTGSRWTEAFF. CDR3 bases: TGTGCCAGTACCCCGACAGGGTCAAGGTGGACTGAAGCTTTCTTT.

The chain couples TRBV11-2 to TRBJ2-1; D unresolved. Germline loops: CDR1 SGHAT, CDR2 FQNNGV. V lost 2 bases to trimming and J lost 6 bases, with 8 bases between them. This CDR3 is built from 13 residues. CDR3 residues: CASSLILGNEQFF. CDR3 nucleotides: TGTGCCAGCAGCTTAATTCTAGGCAATGAGCAGTTCTTC.